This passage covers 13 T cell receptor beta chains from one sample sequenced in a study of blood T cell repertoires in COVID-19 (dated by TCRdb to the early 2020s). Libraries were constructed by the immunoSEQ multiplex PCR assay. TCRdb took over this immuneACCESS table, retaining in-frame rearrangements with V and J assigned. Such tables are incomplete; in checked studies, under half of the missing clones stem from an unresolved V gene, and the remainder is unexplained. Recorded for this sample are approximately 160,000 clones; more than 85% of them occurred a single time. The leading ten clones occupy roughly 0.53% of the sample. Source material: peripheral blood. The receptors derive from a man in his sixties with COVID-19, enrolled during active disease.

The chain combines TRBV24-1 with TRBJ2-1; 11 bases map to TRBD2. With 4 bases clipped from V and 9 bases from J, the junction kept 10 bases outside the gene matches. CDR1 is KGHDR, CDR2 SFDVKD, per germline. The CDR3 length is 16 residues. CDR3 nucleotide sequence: TGTGCCACCAGTGACACACTAGCGGGAGTTAGTGGTGAGCAGTTCTTC. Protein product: CATSDTLAGVSGEQFF.

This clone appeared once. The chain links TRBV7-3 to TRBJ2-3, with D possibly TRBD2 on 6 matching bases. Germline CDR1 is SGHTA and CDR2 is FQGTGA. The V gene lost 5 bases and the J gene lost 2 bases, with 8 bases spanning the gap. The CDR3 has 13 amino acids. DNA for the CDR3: TGTGCCAGCAGCCGGGGGTACACAGATACGCAGTATTTT. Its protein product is CASSRGYTDTQYF.

CDR3 protein: CASSTSGTSEQYF. CDR3 DNA sequence: TGTGCCAGCAGCACATCCGGGACTAGCGAGCAGTACTTC. The chain couples TRBV11-3 to TRBJ2-7, with 8 positions matching TRBD2. Unmatched junction bases numbered 6, after V lost 5 bases and J lost 6 bases. There are 13 residues in the CDR3. Looked up from germline, CDR1 is SGHNT and CDR2 is YENEEA.

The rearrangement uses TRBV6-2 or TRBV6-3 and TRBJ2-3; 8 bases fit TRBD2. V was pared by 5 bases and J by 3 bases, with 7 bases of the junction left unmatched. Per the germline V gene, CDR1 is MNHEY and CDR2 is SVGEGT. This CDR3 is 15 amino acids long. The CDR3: CASSAPGLGTDTQYF. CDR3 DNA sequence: TGTGCCAGCAGTGCTCCGGGACTAGGTACAGATACGCAGTATTTT.

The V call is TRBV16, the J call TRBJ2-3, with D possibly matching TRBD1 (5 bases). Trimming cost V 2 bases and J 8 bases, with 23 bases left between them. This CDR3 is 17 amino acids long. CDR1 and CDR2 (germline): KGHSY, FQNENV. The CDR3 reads CASSQNYNPQGLATQYF. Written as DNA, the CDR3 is TGTGCCAGCAGCCAAAACTATAATCCCCAGGGCCTGGCTACGCAGTATTTT. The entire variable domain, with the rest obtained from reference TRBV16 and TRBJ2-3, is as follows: GEEVAQTPKHLVRGEGQKAKLYCAPIKGHSYVFWYQQVLKNEFKFLISFQNENVFDETGMPKERFSAKCLPNSPCSLEIQATKLEDSAVYFCASSQNYNPQGLATQYFGPGTRLTVL.

The CDR3 here is CASSSVVAGADTQYF. The CDR3 DNA follows: TGTGCCAGCAGCTCAGTGGTGGCAGGGGCAGATACGCAGTATTTT. The V gene is TRBV7-9, the J gene TRBJ2-3; TRBD1 might be the D (6 bases). This CDR3 contains 15 residues. Germline lookup yields CDR1 SEHNR and CDR2 FQNEAQ (reference sequence). Trimming removed 4 bases at V and 4 bases at J, with 15 bases between.

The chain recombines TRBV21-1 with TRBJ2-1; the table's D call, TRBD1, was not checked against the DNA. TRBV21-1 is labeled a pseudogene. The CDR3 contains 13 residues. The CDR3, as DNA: TGTGCCAGCAGGGTACAGGTAGACAATGAGCAGTTCTTC. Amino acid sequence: CASRVQVDNEQFF.

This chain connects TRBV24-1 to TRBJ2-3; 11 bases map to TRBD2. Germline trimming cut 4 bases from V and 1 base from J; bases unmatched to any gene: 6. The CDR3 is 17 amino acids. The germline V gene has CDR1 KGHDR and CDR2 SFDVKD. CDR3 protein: CATSDSGLAAGTDTQYF. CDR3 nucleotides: TGTGCCACCAGTGACTCGGGACTAGCGGCCGGCACAGATACGCAGTATTTT.

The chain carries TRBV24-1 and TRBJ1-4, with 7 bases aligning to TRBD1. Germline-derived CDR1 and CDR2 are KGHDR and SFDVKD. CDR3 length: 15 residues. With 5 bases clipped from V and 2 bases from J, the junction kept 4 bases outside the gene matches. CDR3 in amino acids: CATSGPGQTNEKLFF. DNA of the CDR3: TGTGCCACCAGTGGGCCGGGACAGACTAATGAAAAACTGTTTTTT.

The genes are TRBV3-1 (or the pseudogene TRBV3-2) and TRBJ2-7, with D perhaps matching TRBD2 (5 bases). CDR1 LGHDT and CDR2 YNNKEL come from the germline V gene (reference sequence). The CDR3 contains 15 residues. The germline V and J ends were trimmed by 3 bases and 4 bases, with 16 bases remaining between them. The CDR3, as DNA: TGTGCCAGCAGCCACCGGGGTTTCGTACGATACGAGCAGTACTTC. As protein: CASSHRGFVRYEQYF.

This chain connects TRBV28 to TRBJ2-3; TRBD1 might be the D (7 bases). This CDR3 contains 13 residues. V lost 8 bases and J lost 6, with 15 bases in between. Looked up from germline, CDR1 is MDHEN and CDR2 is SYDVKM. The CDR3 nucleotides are TGTGCCAGCTGGAGGGGGCCAATTGATACGCAGTATTTT. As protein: CASWRGPIDTQYF.

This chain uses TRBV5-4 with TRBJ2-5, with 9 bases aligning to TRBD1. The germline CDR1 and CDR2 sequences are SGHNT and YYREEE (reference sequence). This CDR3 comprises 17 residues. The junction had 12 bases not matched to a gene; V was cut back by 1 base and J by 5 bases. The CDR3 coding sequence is TGTGCCAGCAGCTTGCGCAGGACAGGGGATTTGATGGAGACCCAGTACTTC. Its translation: CASSLRRTGDLMETQYF.

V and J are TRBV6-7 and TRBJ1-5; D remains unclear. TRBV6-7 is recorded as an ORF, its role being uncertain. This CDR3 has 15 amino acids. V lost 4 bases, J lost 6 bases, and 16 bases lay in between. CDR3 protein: CASSSSDREGQPQHF. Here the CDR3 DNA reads TGTGCCAGCAGTTCTTCTGACCGGGAGGGTCAGCCCCAGCATTTT.